Shown below are 11 T cell receptor beta chains from a single sample sequenced in a study of blood T cell repertoires in COVID-19. The repertoire was sequenced with immunoSEQ multiplex PCR; TCRdb's copy has only in-frame clones and lacks some. Counted here are 110,000 to 150,000 clones, more than 80% occurring once; the ten biggest clones make up 1.6%. Sequencing was carried out using PBMCs or T cells enriched from blood (not recorded which). The receptors here all came from a young woman who had been exposed to COVID-19.

This clone is a singleton in its sample. Different DNA sequences within this sample yield the same CDR3. This chain connects TRBV3-1 (or the pseudogene TRBV3-2) to TRBJ2-5, with 8 bases identical to TRBD2. The CDR3 is made up of 14 amino acids. Germline values: CDR1 LGHDT, CDR2 YNNKEL (reference sequence). J lost 4 bases, V lost 3 bases, and 4 bases had no gene match. CDR3 coding DNA: TGTGCCAGCAGCCAGACCAGCGGGAGAGAGACCCAGTACTTC. Its translation is CASSQTSGRETQYF.

This chain joins TRBV9 and TRBJ2-1; D call uncertain. From germline, CDR1 is SGDLS and CDR2 YYNGEE. V was shortened by 4 bases and J by 0 bases, with 20 bases between the two germline ends. The length of the CDR3 is 18 residues. The CDR3, as DNA: TGTGCCAGCAGCCCCGCGGTACCTCTGCTGAGCTCCTACAATGAGCAGTTCTTC. It encodes CASSPAVPLLSSYNEQFF. Variable domain in full (rest from reference TRBV9 and TRBJ2-1): DSGVTQTPKHLITATGQRVTLRCSPRSGDLSVYWYQQSLDQGLQFLIQYYNGEERAKGNILERFSAQQFPDLHSELNLSSLELGDSALYFCASSPAVPLLSSYNEQFFGPGTRLTVL.

CDR3 sequence (DNA): TGCGCCAGCAGCAGATTAGCTTTAGTTGAGCAGTTCTTC. It encodes CASSRLALVEQFF. The chain uses TRBV10-2 and TRBJ2-1; D remains unclear. CDR1 WSHSY and CDR2 SAAADI come from the germline V gene. The CDR3 has 13 amino acids. Trimming took off 6 bases at V and 9 bases at J, with 15 bases between the two ends.

The sample holds a few counts of this clone. The V gene is TRBV27, the J gene TRBJ2-1, with 9 bases fitting TRBD2. CDR1 MNHEY and CDR2 SMNVEV come from the germline V gene (reference sequence). The CDR3 has 15 residues. V gave up 5 bases and J gave up 7 bases; unmatched junction bases: 9. In nucleotides, the CDR3 is TGTGCCAGCAGTAGGGGTAGCGGGAGTGTAAATGAGCAGTTCTTC. Translated, it gives CASSRGSGSVNEQFF.

DNA of the CDR3: TGTGCCAGCAGCGTAGGACTCACAGATACGCAGTATTTT. It codes for CASSVGLTDTQYF. V is TRBV9 and J is TRBJ2-3, with unresolved D. V lost 0 bases and J lost 2, with 4 bases in between. The germline V gene has CDR1 SGDLS and CDR2 YYNGEE. There are 13 residues in the CDR3.

The chain couples TRBV28 to TRBJ1-1, with D tentatively TRBD1 (6 bases). V was cut by 5 bases and J by 8 bases, with 9 bases left in between. The germline CDR1 and CDR2 sequences are MDHEN and SYDVKM. The CDR3 length is 11 residues. The CDR3 spells CASSQGTEAFF. CDR3 DNA: TGTGCCAGCAGTCAGGGGACAGAAGCTTTCTTT.

This chain joins TRBV28 and TRBJ1-2; TRBD1 agrees at 7 bases. The CDR3 is 17 amino acids. Germline V lookup: CDR1 MDHEN, CDR2 SYDVKM. The junction had 21 bases not matched to a gene; V was cut back by 6 bases and J by 8 bases. Here the CDR3 reads CASSQGGRVYGYGGYTF. Written as DNA, the CDR3 is TGTGCCAGCAGCCAGGGGGGCAGGGTATACGGATATGGAGGCTACACCTTC.

The chain links TRBV27 to TRBJ1-1; 10 bases agree with TRBD1. CDR1 MNHEY and CDR2 SMNVEV come from the germline V gene (reference sequence). The CDR3 runs 15 residues. J was trimmed by 6 bases and V by 8 bases; bases with no gene match: 12. The CDR3 sequence: CASSIRQGAGAEAFF. The CDR3 DNA reads as TGTGCCAGCTCCATCAGACAGGGGGCAGGGGCTGAAGCTTTCTTT.

This clone has just one count. The chain carries TRBV5-1 and TRBJ1-4; 11 positions agree with TRBD1. With V trimmed by 5 bases and J by 7 bases, 4 bases remained unmatched. The CDR3 has 14 amino acids. Germline assignment: CDR1 SGHRS and CDR2 YFSETQ. The CDR3 DNA reads as TGCGCCAGCAGTTCCGGGACAGGGGGTGAAAAACTGTTTTTT. Its protein is CASSSGTGGEKLFF. Looking up the rest from reference TRBV5-1 and TRBJ1-4 gives the full variable domain: KAGVTQTPRYLIKTRGQQVTLSCSPISGHRSVSWYQQTPGQGLQFLFEYFSETQRNKGNFPGRFSGRQFSNSRSEMNVSTLELGDSALYLCASSSGTGGEKLFFGSGTQLSVL.

The J gene is TRBJ2-5, the V gene TRBV10-3, with 7 bases matching TRBD1. The CDR3 totals 12 residues. Losses at the gene ends were 11 bases for V and 2 bases for J; bases not matched to a gene: 5. Germline CDR1 and CDR2: ENHRY and SYGVKD. CDR3 coding DNA: TGTGCCTCCAGGGGGACACAAGAGACCCAGTACTTC. It specifies CASRGTQETQYF.

In its sample, this clone was seen once. The V gene is TRBV11-2, the J gene TRBJ1-1, with 9 bases fitting TRBD1. This CDR3 region has 15 residues. Germline V gene sequence: CDR1 SGHAT, CDR2 FQNNGV. With V trimmed by 1 base and J by 6 bases, 6 bases remained unmatched. The CDR3 DNA reads TGTGCCAGCAGCTTAGCTAGGGGACAGGGCTCTGAAGCTTTCTTT. As protein: CASSLARGQGSEAFF.